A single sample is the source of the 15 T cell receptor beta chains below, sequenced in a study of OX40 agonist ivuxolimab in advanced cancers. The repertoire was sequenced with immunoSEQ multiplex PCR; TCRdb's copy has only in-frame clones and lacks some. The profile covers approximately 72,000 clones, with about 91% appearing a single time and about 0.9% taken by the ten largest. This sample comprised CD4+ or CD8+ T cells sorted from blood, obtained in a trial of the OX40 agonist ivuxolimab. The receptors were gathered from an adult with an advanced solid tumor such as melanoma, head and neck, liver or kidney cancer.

The CDR3 DNA is TGTGCCAGTAGTATGTATGCAAACCGGGGTGGGACCGGGGAGCTGTTTTTT. Translating it yields CASSMYANRGGTGELFF. V and J are TRBV19 and TRBJ2-2, with D possibly being TRBD2 (5 bases). Trimming cost V 3 bases and J 5 bases, with 19 bases left between them. The CDR3 has 17 residues. Germline V gene sequence: CDR1 LNHDA, CDR2 SQIVND (reference sequence). Full variable domain (remainder filled in from reference TRBV19 and TRBJ2-2): DGGITQSPKYLFRKEGQNVTLSCEQNLNHDAMYWYRQDPGQGLRLIYYSQIVNDFQKGDIAEGYSVSREKKESFPLTVTSAQKNPTAFYLCASSMYANRGGTGELFFGEGSRLTVL.

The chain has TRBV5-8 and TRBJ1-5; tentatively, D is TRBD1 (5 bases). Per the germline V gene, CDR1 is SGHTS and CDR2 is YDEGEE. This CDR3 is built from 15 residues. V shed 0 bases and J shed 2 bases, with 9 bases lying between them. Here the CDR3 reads CASSLGRAGNQPQHF. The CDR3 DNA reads TGTGCCAGCAGCTTGGGCAGGGCAGGCAATCAGCCCCAGCATTTT.

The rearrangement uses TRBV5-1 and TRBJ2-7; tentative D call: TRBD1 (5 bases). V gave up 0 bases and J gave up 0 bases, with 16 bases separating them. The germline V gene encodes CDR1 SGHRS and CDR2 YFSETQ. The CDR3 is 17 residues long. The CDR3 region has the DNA TGCGCCAGCAGCTTGGGTATATTAGCAGGGTCCTCCTACGAGCAGTACTTC. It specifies CASSLGILAGSSYEQYF.

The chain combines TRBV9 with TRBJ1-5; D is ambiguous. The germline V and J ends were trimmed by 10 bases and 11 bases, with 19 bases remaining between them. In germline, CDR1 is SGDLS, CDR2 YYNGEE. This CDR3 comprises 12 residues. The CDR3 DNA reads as TGTGCCGGAATGGTACACTCTGGGGCCCAGCATTTT. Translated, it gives CAGMVHSGAQHF.

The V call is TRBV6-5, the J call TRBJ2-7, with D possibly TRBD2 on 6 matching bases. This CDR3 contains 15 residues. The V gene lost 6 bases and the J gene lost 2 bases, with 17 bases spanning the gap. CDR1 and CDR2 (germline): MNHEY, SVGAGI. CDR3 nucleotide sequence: TGTGCCAGCAGAAAAATAGCGGATCCAACCTACGAGCAGTACTTC. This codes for CASRKIADPTYEQYF.

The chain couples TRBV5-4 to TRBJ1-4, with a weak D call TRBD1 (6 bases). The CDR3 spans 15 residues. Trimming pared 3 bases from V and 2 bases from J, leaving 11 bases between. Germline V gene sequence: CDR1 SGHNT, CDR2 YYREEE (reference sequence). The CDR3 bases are TGTGCCAGCAGCTATACAGGGTCTACTAATGAAAAACTGTTTTTT. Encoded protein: CASSYTGSTNEKLFF.

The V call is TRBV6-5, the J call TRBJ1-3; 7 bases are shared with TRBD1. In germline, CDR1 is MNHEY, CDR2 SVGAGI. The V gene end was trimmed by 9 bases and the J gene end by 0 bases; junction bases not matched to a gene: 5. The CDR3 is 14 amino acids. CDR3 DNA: TGTGCCAGTAGACAGGGATCCTCTGGAAACACCATATATTTT. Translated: CASRQGSSGNTIYF.

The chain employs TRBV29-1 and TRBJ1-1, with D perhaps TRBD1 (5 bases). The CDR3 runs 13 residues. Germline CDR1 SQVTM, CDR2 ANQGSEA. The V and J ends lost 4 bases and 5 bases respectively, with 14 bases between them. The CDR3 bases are TGCAGCGTTGTTCGGGCAGGGATGACTGAAGCTTTCTTT. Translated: CSVVRAGMTEAFF.

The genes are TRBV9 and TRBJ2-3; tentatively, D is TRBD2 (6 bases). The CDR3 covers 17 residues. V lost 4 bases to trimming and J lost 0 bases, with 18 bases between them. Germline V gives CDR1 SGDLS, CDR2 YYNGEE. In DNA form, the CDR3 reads TGTGCCAGCAGCCTAGAGGTGGGGGGACCTAGCACAGATACGCAGTATTTT. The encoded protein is CASSLEVGGPSTDTQYF.

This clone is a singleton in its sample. The CDR3 spells CASSIYTDGQGYF. The CDR3 DNA reads as TGTGCCAGCTCCATATACACCGACGGTCAGGGGTACTTC. The rearrangement links TRBV6-6 to TRBJ2-5; a weak D match, TRBD1 (5 bases). The CDR3 covers 13 residues. The germline V and J ends were trimmed by 8 bases and 13 bases, with 23 bases remaining between them. Germline V gene data show CDR1 as MNHNY and CDR2 as SVGAGI (reference sequence).

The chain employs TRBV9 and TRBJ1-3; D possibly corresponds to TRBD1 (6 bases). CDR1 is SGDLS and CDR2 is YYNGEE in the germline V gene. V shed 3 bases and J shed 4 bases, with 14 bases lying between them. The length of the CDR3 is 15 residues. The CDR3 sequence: CASSGTGTTGNTIYF. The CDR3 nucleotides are TGTGCCAGCAGCGGAACAGGGACAACAGGAAACACCATATATTTT.

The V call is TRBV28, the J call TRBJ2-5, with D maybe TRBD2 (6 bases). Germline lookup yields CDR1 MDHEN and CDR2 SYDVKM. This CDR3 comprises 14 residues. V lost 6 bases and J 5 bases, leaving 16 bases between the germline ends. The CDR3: CASSRGWSRETQYF. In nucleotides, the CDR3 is TGTGCCAGCAGCCGGGGGTGGAGTAGGGAGACCCAGTACTTC.

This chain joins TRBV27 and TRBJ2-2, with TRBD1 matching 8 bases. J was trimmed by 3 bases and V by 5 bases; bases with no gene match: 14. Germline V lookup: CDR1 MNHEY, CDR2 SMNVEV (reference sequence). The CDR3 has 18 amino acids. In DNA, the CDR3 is TGTGCCAGCAGTCCAAAACCTCGGACAGGGTTGGACACCGGGGAGCTGTTTTTT. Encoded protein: CASSPKPRTGLDTGELFF.

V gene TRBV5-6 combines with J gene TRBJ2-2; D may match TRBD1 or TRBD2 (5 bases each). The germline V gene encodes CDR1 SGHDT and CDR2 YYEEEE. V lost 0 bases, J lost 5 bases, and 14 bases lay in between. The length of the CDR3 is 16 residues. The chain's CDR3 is CASSLEVGTWTGELFF. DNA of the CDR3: TGTGCCAGCAGCTTGGAAGTGGGGACGTGGACCGGGGAGCTGTTTTTT.

This CDR3 is CASSVSGGGSEETQYF. The CDR3 DNA reads TGTGCCAGCAGCGTAAGCGGGGGTGGATCAGAAGAGACCCAGTACTTC. This rearrangement joins TRBV9 to TRBJ2-5; 8 nucleotides agree with TRBD2. The CDR3 extends over 16 amino acids. The germline gives CDR1 SGDLS, CDR2 YYNGEE. With V trimmed by 1 base and J by 3 bases, 8 bases remained unmatched.